A selection of T cell receptor beta chains follows, all from one sample in a study of patients and donors after allogeneic stem cell transplantation. One entry per CDR3 protein results from TCRdb running MiXCR on the RT-PCR reads. The data hold about 57,000 distinct CDR3 sequences, with less than 15% observed a single time. Sequenced material: blood, either unsorted or a sorted T cell fraction (not recorded which). The origin of the receptors is a human donor who was either an allogeneic HSCT recipient or a stem cell or donor lymphocyte infusion donor (not recorded which). It is not recorded whose cells these are; they may come from a transplant donor. CDR3s include the opening cysteine and the closing phenylalanine or tryptophan. D genes are given only for firm matches. Clone size, where shown, is once, few, many, or a class for clones that have expanded.

clone_size: many; d_call: -; j_call: TRBJ1-2; cdr3_length: 14; v_call: TRBV20-1; cdr3_nt: TGCAGTGCGCCAAACTATGGGGGAAATTATGGCTACACCTTC; cdr3_aa: CSAPNYGGNYGYTF
clone_size: -; d_call: -; j_call: TRBJ1-1; cdr3_length: 13; v_call: TRBV18; cdr3_nt: TGTGCCAGCGCAGGGATTATGAACACTGAAGCTTTCTTT; cdr3_aa: CASAGIMNTEAFF
clone_size: few; d_call: -; j_call: TRBJ1-1; cdr3_length: 13; v_call: TRBV5-5; cdr3_nt: TGTGCCAGCAGGAAGGGACAGAACACTGAAGCTTTCTTT; cdr3_aa: CASRKGQNTEAFF
clone_size: few; d_call: -; j_call: TRBJ2-7; cdr3_length: 11; v_call: TRBV6-2/TRBV6-3; cdr3_nt: TGTGCCAGCAAAGGGGCCTACGAGCAGTACTTC; cdr3_aa: CASKGAYEQYF
clone_size: few; d_call: -; j_call: TRBJ2-5; cdr3_length: 15; v_call: TRBV5-1; cdr3_nt: TGCGCCAGCAGCTTGGCCCCGGGGCAGCGAGAGACCCAGTACTTC; cdr3_aa: CASSLAPGQRETQYF
clone_size: -; d_call: TRBD1; j_call: TRBJ2-7; cdr3_length: 13; v_call: TRBV20-1; cdr3_nt: TGCAGTGCAACGGGACAGGGGGATCGGGAGCAGTACTTC; cdr3_aa: CSATGQGDREQYF
clone_size: few; d_call: TRBD2; j_call: TRBJ2-1; cdr3_length: 15; v_call: TRBV20-1; cdr3_nt: TGCAGTGCGCAACGGGGGGAGCTAATAGTCAATGAGCAGTTCTTC; cdr3_aa: CSAQRGELIVNEQFF
clone_size: many; d_call: -; j_call: TRBJ1-5; cdr3_length: 14; v_call: TRBV12-3/TRBV12-4; cdr3_nt: TGTGCCAGCAGTTCACTGACGGATAGGGGGCCCCAGCATTTT; cdr3_aa: CASSSLTDRGPQHF
clone_size: few; d_call: TRBD1; j_call: TRBJ2-1; cdr3_length: 16; v_call: TRBV5-6; cdr3_nt: TGTGCCAGCAGCTTGGGGCAGGGGGTTCCCTACAATGAGCAGTTCTTC; cdr3_aa: CASSLGQGVPYNEQFF
clone_size: -; d_call: TRBD1; j_call: TRBJ2-7; cdr3_length: 16; v_call: TRBV7-9; cdr3_nt: TGTGCCAGCAGCCCTACAGGGGTATTTCGGTCCTACGAGCAGTACTTC; cdr3_aa: CASSPTGVFRSYEQYF
clone_size: few; d_call: TRBD2; j_call: TRBJ2-1; cdr3_length: 19; v_call: TRBV7-2; cdr3_nt: TGTGCCAGCAGCTTAGTCCCTCGGGACTACATAGAGTTGGATAATGAGCAGTTCTTC; cdr3_aa: CASSLVPRDYIELDNEQFF
clone_size: few; d_call: -; j_call: TRBJ2-3; cdr3_length: 12; v_call: TRBV6-5; cdr3_nt: TGTGCCTCCGGGCGGGACACAGATACGCAGTATTTT; cdr3_aa: CASGRDTDTQYF
clone_size: -; d_call: -; j_call: TRBJ1-2; cdr3_length: 15; v_call: TRBV6-5; cdr3_nt: TGTGCCAGCAGTTACTCGGGGGTTTCTAACTATGGCTACACCTTC; cdr3_aa: CASSYSGVSNYGYTF
clone_size: once; d_call: -; j_call: TRBJ1-2; cdr3_length: 13; v_call: TRBV6-1; cdr3_nt: TGTGCCAGTCAGCATCAAAATAACTATGGCTACACCTTC; cdr3_aa: CASQHQNNYGYTF
clone_size: -; d_call: TRBD1; j_call: TRBJ2-7; cdr3_length: 16; v_call: TRBV5-1; cdr3_nt: TGCGCCAGCAGCTTGGTCGGACAGGTGGCTTCCTACGAGCAGTACTTC; cdr3_aa: CASSLVGQVASYEQYF
clone_size: many; d_call: -; j_call: TRBJ1-2; cdr3_length: 15; v_call: TRBV5-1; cdr3_nt: TGCGCCAGCAGCTCCCGGACTGATTCCAACTATGGCTACACCTTC; cdr3_aa: CASSSRTDSNYGYTF
clone_size: many; d_call: -; j_call: TRBJ1-6; cdr3_length: 14; v_call: TRBV5-1; cdr3_nt: TGCGCCAGCAGCTTGGCCGACCGCGATTCACCCCTCCACTTT; cdr3_aa: CASSLADRDSPLHF
clone_size: few; d_call: -; j_call: TRBJ1-1; cdr3_length: 11; v_call: TRBV7-6; cdr3_nt: TGTGCCAGCGACCCTGTTGAGCAAGCTTTCTTT; cdr3_aa: CASDPVEQAFF
clone_size: -; d_call: -; j_call: TRBJ1-2; cdr3_length: 13; v_call: TRBV12-3/TRBV12-4; cdr3_nt: TGTGCCAGCAGTTTCCAAACGGGGCAGGGCTACACCTTC; cdr3_aa: CASSFQTGQGYTF